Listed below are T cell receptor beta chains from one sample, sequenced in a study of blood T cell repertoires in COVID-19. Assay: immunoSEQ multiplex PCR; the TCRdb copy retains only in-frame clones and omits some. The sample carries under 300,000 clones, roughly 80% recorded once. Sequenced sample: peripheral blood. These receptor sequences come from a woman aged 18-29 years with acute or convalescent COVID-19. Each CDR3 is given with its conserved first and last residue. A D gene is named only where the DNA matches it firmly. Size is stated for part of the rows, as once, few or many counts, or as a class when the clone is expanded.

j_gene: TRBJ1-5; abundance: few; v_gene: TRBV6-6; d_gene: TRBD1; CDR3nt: TGTGCCAGCGGTTATCAGGGGGCTCAGCCCCAGCATTTT; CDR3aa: CASGYQGAQPQHF
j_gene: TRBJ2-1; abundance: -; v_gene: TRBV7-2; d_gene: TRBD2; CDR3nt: TGTGCCAGCAGCCCAGCGGGGGAGCCGGGCAATGAGCAGTTCTTC; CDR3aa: CASSPAGEPGNEQFF
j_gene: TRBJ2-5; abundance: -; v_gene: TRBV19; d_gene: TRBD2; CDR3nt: TGTGCCAGTAGTATCTCGGGCAGGACTAGTCCAGAGACCCAGTACTTC; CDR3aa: CASSISGRTSPETQYF
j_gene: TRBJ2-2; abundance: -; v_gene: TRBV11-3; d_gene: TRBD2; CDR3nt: TGTGCCAGCAGCCGCCGGACTAGCGATTTCACCGGGGAGCTGTTTTTT; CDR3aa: CASSRRTSDFTGELFF
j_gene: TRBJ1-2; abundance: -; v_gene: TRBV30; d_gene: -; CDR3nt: TGTGCCTGGAGTTTATGGGGGCTTAGGCAAGACTATGGCTACACCTTC; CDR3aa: CAWSLWGLRQDYGYTF
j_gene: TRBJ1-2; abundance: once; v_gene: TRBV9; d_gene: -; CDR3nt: TGTGCCAGCAGCGCAGGGAACTATGGCTACACCTTC; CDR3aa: CASSAGNYGYTF
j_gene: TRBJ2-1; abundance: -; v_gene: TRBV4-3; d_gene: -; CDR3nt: TGCGCCAGCAGTCCGGGGTGGGCGGAGGGCTACAATGAGCAGTTCTTC; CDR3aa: CASSPGWAEGYNEQFF
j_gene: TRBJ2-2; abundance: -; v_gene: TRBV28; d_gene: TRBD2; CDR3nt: TGTGCCAGCGGGACTAGCGGGAGCACCGGGGAGCTGTTTTTT; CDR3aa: CASGTSGSTGELFF
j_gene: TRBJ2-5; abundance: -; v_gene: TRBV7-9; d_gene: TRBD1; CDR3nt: TGTGCCAGCAGCAGGGGGCTGGAGACCCAGTACTTC; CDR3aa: CASSRGLETQYF
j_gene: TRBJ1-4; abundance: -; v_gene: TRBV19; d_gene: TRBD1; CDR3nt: TGTGCCAGTAGCTTGGACAGGGAAGGGGAAAAACTGTTTTTT; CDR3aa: CASSLDREGEKLFF
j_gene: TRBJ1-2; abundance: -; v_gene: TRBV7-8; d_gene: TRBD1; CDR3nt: TGTGCCAGCAGCCAATCCGGACAGGGATATGGCTACACCTTC; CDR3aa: CASSQSGQGYGYTF
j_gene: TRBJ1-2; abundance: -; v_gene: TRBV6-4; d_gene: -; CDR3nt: TGTGCCAGCAGTGACTCGTGGGTAACCAACAGGGATGGCTACACCTTC; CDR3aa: CASSDSWVTNRDGYTF
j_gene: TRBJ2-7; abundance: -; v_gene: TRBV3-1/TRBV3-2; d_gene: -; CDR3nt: TGTGCCAGCAGTCGAAGCGGGCTTACCTACGAGCAGTACTTC; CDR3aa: CASSRSGLTYEQYF
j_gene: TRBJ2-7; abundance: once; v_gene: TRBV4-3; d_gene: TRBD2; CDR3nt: TGCGCCAGCAGCCAAGATTACCGTAGCGGGACCCCCTACGAGCAGTACTTC; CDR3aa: CASSQDYRSGTPYEQYF
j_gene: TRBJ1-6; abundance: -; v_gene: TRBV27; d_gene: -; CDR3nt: TGTGCCAGCAGTTTAATTCTGGAGAGACCCCCGGATTCACCCCTCCACTTT; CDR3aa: CASSLILERPPDSPLHF
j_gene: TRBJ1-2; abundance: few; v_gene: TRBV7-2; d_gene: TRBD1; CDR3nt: TGTGCCAGCAGCCATGGACAGGCGAACTATGGCTACACCTTC; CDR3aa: CASSHGQANYGYTF
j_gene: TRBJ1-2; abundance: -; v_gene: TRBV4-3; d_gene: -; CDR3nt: TGCGCCAGCAGCCAAGCCGGGGTATCAGGCTACACCTTC; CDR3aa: CASSQAGVSGYTF
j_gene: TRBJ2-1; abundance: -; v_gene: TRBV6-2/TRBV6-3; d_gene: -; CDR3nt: TGTGCCAGCAGTTACCCGACGACTAGGATCAATGAGCAGTTCTTC; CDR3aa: CASSYPTTRINEQFF
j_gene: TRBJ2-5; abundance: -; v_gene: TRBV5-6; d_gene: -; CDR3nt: TGTGCCAGCAGCTGGGGACTGGAGACCCAGTACTTC; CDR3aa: CASSWGLETQYF
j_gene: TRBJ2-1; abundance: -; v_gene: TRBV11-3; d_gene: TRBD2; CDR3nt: TGTGCCAGCAGCTTAGATAGCGGGCCCCACAATGAGCAGTTCTTC; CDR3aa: CASSLDSGPHNEQFF
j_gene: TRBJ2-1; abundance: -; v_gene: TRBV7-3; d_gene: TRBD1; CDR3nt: TGTGCCAGCAGCTTAGGGTCAGGGGGATACAATGAGCAGTTCTTC; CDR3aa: CASSLGSGGYNEQFF
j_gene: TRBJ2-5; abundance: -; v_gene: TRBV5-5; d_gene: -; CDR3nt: TGTGCCAGCAGCTTGGCCCAAAGGGAGATCGAAGAGACCCAGTACTTC; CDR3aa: CASSLAQREIEETQYF
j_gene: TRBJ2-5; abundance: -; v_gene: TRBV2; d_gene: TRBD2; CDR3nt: TGTGCCAGCAGTGAAATTAGCGGGAGGATGGAGACCCAGTACTTC; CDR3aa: CASSEISGRMETQYF
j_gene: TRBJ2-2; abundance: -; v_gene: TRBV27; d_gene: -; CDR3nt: TGTGCCACCAGCCCAGCGGCGGGCACCGGGGAGCTGTTTTTT; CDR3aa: CATSPAAGTGELFF
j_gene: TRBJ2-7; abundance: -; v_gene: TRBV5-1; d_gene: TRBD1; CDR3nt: TGCGCCAGCAGCTCCCGGACAGGGGCCTACGAGCAGTACTTC; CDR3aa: CASSSRTGAYEQYF
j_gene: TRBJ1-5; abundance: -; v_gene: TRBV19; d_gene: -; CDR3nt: TGTGCCAGTAGTACCACAGGGCTAAGCAATCAGCCCCAGCATTTT; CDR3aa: CASSTTGLSNQPQHF
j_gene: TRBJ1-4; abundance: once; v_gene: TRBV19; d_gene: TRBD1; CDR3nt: TGTGCCAGTAGAAGGGGACAGAATAATGAAAAACTGTTTTTT; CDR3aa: CASRRGQNNEKLFF
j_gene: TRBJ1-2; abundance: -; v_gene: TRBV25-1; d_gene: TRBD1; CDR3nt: TGTGCCAGCAGAGGGACAGGGAATAACTATGGCTACACCTTC; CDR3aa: CASRGTGNNYGYTF